Presented here are 15 T cell receptor beta chains from one specimen sequenced in a study of early T cells in non-severe SARS-CoV-2 infection. TCRdb used MiXCR to reprocess the 5' RACE reads, holding one entry per CDR3 protein. Of roughly 29,000 distinct CDR3 sequences in the sample, roughly 4.7% were seen once. Sequenced input: whole blood. These receptors were taken from an adult who was a healthcare worker with PCR-confirmed SARS-CoV-2 infection or an uninfected control (not recorded which).

This clonotype was observed many times. The chain uses TRBV24-1 and TRBJ2-1; D perhaps matches TRBD1 (5 bases). Germline V gene data show CDR1 as KGHDR and CDR2 as SFDVKD. V dropped 9 bases and J dropped 8 bases, with 16 bases sitting between them. The CDR3 sequence is 13 residues long. The CDR3 DNA is TGTGCCACCTCGGTCTCTAGGGGCTATGAGCAGTTCTTC. Protein sequence: CATSVSRGYEQFF.

This clonotype was counted ten times or more. The rearrangement links TRBV19 to TRBJ2-3; 10 nucleotides agree with TRBD1. Germline trimming cut 5 bases from V and 3 bases from J; bases unmatched to any gene: 5. The length of the CDR3 is 15 residues. The germline V gene has CDR1 LNHDA and CDR2 SQIVND (reference sequence). Here the CDR3 reads CASSRQGARTDTQYF. CDR3 DNA: TGTGCCAGTAGTCGACAGGGGGCGCGTACAGATACGCAGTATTTT.

This clonotype came up many times. The CDR3 DNA reads as TGCAGTGCTAGAAAGGGACAGGCCTACGAGCAGTACTTC. It is translated as CSARKGQAYEQYF. The genes are TRBV20-1 and TRBJ2-7, with 8 bases lining up with TRBD1. The junction had 2 bases not matched to a gene; V was cut back by 2 bases and J by 2 bases. CDR1 and CDR2 (germline): DFQATT, SNEGSKA (reference sequence). This CDR3 is built from 13 residues.

This clonotype has ten or more counts. The gene calls are TRBV7-8 and TRBJ2-6; perhaps TRBD1 as D (5 bases). Germline lookup yields CDR1 SGHVS and CDR2 FQNEAQ. The CDR3 is made up of 16 amino acids. V dropped 3 bases and J dropped 1 base, with 10 bases sitting between them. CDR3 in DNA: TGTGCCAGCAGCTTGCGCAGGGTTTCTGGGGCCAACGTCCTGACTTTC. It codes for CASSLRRVSGANVLTF.

This clonotype was seen a handful of times. V gene TRBV20-1 combines with J gene TRBJ1-6; no clear D gene. This CDR3 has 15 residues. Trimming shortened V by 6 bases and J by 0 bases, and 12 bases separated the two germline ends. The germline CDR1 and CDR2 sequences are DFQATT and SNEGSKA (reference sequence). CDR3 bases: TGCAGTGCGAAACTGTTAAGCTCCTATAATTCACCCCTCCACTTT. Its translation is CSAKLLSSYNSPLHF.

The V call is TRBV20-1, the J call TRBJ2-1, with TRBD2 matching over 13 bases. The CDR3 spans 17 residues. Per germline, CDR1 DFQATT and CDR2 SNEGSKA (reference sequence). With V trimmed by 3 bases and J by 3 bases, 8 bases remained unmatched. The CDR3 DNA reads as TGCAGTGCTAGGTTTCGACTAGCGGGAGGCCGCTACAATGAGCAGTTCTTC. It codes for CSARFRLAGGRYNEQFF.

The chain employs TRBV11-2 and TRBJ1-4; TRBD1 aligns across 7 bases. Trimming cost V 5 bases and J 4 bases; bases outside gene matches: 10. Germline lookup yields CDR1 SGHAT and CDR2 FQNNGV. The CDR3 consists of 16 residues. The CDR3 region is CASSKHPGTVNEKLFF. The CDR3 DNA reads TGTGCCAGCAGCAAACATCCCGGGACAGTTAATGAAAAACTGTTTTTT.

This clonotype showed up many times. V gene TRBV5-6 combines with J gene TRBJ2-3; D is ambiguous. This CDR3 region has 13 residues. Per germline, CDR1 SGHDT and CDR2 YYEEEE. Trimming removed 1 base from V and 7 bases from J, with 10 bases in between. The CDR3 loop is CASSLSTRNTQYF. CDR3 sequence (DNA): TGTGCCAGCAGCTTGTCCACGAGGAATACGCAGTATTTT.

This clonotype was picked up many times. This chain connects TRBV4-1 to TRBJ1-1, with TRBD1 as a possible D gene (6 bases). Germline V gene data show CDR1 as MGHRA and CDR2 as YSYEKL. CDR3 size: 15 residues. Trimming took off 6 bases at V and 4 bases at J, with 18 bases between the two ends. CDR3 residues: CASRQLPGAGTEAFF. Here the CDR3 DNA reads TGCGCCAGCAGACAGCTTCCAGGGGCTGGCACTGAAGCTTTCTTT.

This clonotype was detected ten times or more. This chain uses TRBV6-2 or TRBV6-3 with TRBJ1-1, with a weak D call TRBD1 (6 bases). This CDR3 is built from 13 residues. Germline loops: CDR1 MNHEY, CDR2 SVGEGT. Trimming shortened V by 7 bases and J by 0 bases, and 9 bases separated the two germline ends. The CDR3 nucleotides are TGTGCCAGCACCGGGACACTGAACACTGAAGCTTTCTTT. Translated: CASTGTLNTEAFF.

This clonotype was recorded at least ten times. The chain joins TRBV3-1 to TRBJ1-1; TRBD1 aligns across 12 bases. The CDR3 has 16 residues. J lost 10 bases, V lost 4 bases, and 13 bases had no gene match. Germline CDR1 is LGHDT and CDR2 is YNNKEL (reference sequence). CDR3 amino acids: CASSLHQGTGGDGAFF. The CDR3 nucleotides are TGTGCCAGCAGCCTACACCAAGGGACAGGGGGCGATGGAGCTTTCTTT.

The CDR3 loop reads CASSLRPGSDTQYF. The CDR3 region has the DNA TGCGCCAGCAGCTTGAGGCCAGGGTCAGATACGCAGTATTTT. The V call is TRBV5-1, the J call TRBJ2-3, with a possible D match to TRBD1 (5 bases). This CDR3 contains 14 residues. The V end lost 1 base, the J end lost 4 bases, and 10 bases lay between the germline ends. CDR1 is SGHRS and CDR2 is YFSETQ in the germline V gene. Looking up the rest from reference TRBV5-1 and TRBJ2-3 gives the full variable domain: KAGVTQTPRYLIKTRGQQVTLSCSPISGHRSVSWYQQTPGQGLQFLFEYFSETQRNKGNFPGRFSGRQFSNSRSEMNVSTLELGDSALYLCASSLRPGSDTQYFGPGTRLTVL.

The CDR3 DNA is TGCGCCAGCAGCCCGACCCTAGCCTACGAGCAGTACTTC. It is translated as CASSPTLAYEQYF. This sequence joins TRBV5-1 and TRBJ2-7; no reliable D call. The V gene lost 4 bases and the J gene lost 2 bases, with 10 bases spanning the gap. Looked up from germline, CDR1 is SGHRS and CDR2 is YFSETQ. There are 13 residues in the CDR3. The full variable domain, completed using reference TRBV5-1 and TRBJ2-7, is KAGVTQTPRYLIKTRGQQVTLSCSPISGHRSVSWYQQTPGQGLQFLFEYFSETQRNKGNFPGRFSGRQFSNSRSEMNVSTLELGDSALYLCASSPTLAYEQYFGPGTRLTVT.

The genes are TRBV19 and TRBJ1-4, with a possible D match to TRBD1 (6 bases). The V end lost 7 bases, the J end lost 2 bases, and 11 bases lay between the germline ends. The CDR3 length is 14 residues. The germline V gene has CDR1 LNHDA and CDR2 SQIVND (reference sequence). The CDR3 sequence is CASTTGYTNEKLFF. CDR3 coding DNA: TGTGCCAGTACGACAGGTTATACTAATGAAAAACTGTTTTTT.

Many counts were recorded for this clonotype. This chain joins TRBV5-1 and TRBJ1-2; D is unclear. V lost 0 bases, J lost 2 bases, and 8 bases lay in between. The CDR3 consists of 14 residues. CDR1 SGHRS and CDR2 YFSETQ come from the germline V gene. The CDR3 spells CASSLGQINYGYTF. CDR3 sequence (DNA): TGCGCCAGCAGCTTGGGGCAGATAAACTATGGCTACACCTTC. The entire variable domain, with the rest obtained from reference TRBV5-1 and TRBJ1-2, is as follows: KAGVTQTPRYLIKTRGQQVTLSCSPISGHRSVSWYQQTPGQGLQFLFEYFSETQRNKGNFPGRFSGRQFSNSRSEMNVSTLELGDSALYLCASSLGQINYGYTFGSGTRLTVV.